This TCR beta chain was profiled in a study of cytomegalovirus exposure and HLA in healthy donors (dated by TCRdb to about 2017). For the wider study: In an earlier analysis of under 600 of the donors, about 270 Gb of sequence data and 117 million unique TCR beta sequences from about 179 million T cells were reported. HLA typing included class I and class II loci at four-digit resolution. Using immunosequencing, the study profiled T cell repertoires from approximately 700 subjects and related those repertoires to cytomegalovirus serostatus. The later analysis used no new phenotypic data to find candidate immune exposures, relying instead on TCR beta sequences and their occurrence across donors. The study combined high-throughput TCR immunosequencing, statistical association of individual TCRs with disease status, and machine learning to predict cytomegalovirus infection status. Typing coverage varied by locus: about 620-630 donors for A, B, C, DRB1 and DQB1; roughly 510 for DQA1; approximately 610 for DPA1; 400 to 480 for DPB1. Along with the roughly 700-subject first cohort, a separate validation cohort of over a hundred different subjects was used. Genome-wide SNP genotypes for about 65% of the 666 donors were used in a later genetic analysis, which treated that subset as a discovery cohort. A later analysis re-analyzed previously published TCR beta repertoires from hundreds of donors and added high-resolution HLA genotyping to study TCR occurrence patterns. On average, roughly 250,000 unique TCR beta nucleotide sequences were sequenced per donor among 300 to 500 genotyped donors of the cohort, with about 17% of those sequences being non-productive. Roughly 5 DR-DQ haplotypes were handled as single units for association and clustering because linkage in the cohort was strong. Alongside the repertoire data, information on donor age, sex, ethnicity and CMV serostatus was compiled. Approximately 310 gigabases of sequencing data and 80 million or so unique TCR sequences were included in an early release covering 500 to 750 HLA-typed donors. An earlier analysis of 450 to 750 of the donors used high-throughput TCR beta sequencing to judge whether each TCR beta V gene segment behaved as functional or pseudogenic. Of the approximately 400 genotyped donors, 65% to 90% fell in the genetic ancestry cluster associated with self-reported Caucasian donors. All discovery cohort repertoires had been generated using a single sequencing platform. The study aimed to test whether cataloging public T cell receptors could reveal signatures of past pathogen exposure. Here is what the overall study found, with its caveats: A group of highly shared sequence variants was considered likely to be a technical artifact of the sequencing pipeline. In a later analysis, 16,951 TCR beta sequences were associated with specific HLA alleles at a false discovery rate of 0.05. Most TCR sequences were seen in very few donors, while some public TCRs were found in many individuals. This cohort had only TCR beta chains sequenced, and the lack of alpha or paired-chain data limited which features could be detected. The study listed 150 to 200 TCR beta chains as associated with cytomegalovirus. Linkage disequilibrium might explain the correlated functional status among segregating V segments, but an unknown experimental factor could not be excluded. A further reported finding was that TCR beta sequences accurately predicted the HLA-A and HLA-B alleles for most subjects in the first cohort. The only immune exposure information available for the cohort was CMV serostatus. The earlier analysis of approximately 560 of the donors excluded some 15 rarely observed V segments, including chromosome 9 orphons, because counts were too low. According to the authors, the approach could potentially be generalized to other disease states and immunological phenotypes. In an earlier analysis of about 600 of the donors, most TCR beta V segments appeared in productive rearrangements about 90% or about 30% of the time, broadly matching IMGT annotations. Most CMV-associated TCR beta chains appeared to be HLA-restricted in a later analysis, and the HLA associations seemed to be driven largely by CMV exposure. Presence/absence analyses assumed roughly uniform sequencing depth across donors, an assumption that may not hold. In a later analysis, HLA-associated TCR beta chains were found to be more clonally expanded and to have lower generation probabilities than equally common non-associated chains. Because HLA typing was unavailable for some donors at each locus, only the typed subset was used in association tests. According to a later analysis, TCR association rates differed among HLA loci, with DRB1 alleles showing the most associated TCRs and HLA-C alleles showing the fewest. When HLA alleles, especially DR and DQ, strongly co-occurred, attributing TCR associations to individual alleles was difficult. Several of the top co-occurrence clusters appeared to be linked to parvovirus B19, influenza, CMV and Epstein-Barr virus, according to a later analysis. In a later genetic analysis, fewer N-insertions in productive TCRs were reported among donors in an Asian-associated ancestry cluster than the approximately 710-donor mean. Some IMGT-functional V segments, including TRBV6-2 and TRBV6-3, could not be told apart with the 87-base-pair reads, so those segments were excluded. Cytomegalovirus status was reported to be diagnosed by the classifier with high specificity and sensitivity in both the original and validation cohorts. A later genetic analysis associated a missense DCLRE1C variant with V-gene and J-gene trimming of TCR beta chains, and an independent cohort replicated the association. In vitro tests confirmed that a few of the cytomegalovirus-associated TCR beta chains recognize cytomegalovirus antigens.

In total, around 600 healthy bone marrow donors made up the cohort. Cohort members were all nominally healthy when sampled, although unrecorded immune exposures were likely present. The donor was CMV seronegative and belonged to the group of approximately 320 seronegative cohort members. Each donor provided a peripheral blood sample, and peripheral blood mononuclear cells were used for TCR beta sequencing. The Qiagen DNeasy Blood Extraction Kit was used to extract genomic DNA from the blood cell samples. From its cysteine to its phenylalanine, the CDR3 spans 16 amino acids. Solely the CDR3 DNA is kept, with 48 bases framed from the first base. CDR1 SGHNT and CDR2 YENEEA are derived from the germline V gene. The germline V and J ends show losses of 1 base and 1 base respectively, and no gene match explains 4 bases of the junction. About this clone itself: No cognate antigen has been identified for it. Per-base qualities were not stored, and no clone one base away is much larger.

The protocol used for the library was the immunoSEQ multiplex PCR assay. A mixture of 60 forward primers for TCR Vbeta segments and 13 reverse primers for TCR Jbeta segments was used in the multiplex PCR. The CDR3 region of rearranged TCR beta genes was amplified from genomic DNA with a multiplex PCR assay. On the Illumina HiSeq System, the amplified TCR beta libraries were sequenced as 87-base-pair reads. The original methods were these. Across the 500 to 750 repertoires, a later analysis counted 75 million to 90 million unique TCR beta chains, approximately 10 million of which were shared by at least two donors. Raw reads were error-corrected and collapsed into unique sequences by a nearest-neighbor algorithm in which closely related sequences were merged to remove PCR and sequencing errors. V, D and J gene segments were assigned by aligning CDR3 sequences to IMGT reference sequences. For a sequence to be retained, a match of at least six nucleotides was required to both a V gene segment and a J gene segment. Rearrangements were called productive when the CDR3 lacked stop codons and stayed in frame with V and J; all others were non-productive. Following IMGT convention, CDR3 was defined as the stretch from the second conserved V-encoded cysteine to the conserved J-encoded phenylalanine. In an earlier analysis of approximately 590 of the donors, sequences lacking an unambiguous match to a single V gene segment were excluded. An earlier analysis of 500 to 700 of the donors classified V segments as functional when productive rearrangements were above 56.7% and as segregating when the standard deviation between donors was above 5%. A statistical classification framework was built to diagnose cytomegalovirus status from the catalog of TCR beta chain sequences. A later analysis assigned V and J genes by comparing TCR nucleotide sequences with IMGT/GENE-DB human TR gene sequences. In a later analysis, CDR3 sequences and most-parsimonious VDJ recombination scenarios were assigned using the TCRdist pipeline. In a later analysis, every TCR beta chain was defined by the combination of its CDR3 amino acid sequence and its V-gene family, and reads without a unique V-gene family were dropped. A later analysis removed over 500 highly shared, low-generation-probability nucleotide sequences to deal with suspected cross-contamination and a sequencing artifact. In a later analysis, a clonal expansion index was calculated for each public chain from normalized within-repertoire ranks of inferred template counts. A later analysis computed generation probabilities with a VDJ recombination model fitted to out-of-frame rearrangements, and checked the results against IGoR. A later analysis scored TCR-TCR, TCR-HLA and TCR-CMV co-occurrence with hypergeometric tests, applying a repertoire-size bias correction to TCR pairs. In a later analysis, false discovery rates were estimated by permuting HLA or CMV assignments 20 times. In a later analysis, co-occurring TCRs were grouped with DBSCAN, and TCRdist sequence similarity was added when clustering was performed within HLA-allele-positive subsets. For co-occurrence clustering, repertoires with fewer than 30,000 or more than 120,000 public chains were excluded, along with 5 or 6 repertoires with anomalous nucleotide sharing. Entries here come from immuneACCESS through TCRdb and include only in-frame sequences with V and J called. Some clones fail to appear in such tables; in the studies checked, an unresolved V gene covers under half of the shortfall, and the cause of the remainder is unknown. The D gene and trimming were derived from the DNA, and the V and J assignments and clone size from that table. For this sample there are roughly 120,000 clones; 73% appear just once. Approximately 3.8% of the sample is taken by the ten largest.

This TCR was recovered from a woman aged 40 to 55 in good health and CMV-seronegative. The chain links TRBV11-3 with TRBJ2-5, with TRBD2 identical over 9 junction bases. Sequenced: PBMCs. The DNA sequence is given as TGTGCCAGCAGCTTAGGGGTTAGCGGGGGCCAAGAGACCCAGTACTTC. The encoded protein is CASSLGVSGGQETQYF.